These T cell receptor beta chains were read from a single sample in a study of beta chain features in type 1 diabetes. Clones were sequenced by immunoSEQ multiplex PCR, and TCRdb holds only the in-frame ones, with some missing. The sample shows about 930,000 clones, roughly a sixth of them seen only once. Sequences were obtained from naive CD4+ T cells from blood. These receptors were collected from a woman between 18 and 29 years old in good health. Both conserved end residues are part of each CDR3. Fields, in order: D gene, clone size, J gene, V gene, CDR3 protein, CDR3 DNA. The D gene is left open where the match is weak. Some rows have no size entry. The others give once, few or many, or a class for an expanded clone.

>TRBD1|.|TRBJ1-1|TRBV7-9
CASSTDRANTEAFF
TGTGCCAGCAGTACGGACAGGGCGAACACTGAAGCTTTCTTT
>.|.|TRBJ2-1|TRBV28
CASSLSGAGSYNEQFF
TGTGCCAGCAGTTTGTCCGGGGCGGGTTCCTACAATGAGCAGTTCTTC
>.|few|TRBJ1-4|TRBV9
CASSVDARQKLFF
TGTGCCAGCAGCGTAGACGCAAGACAAAAACTGTTTTTT
>.|.|TRBJ1-2|TRBV28
CASSFKGGYTF
TGTGCCAGCAGTTTTAAGGGTGGCTACACCTTC
>TRBD2|.|TRBJ2-3|TRBV28
CASSLSSGSDYTQYF
TGTGCCAGCAGTTTGTCTAGCGGGAGCGACTATACGCAGTATTTT
>TRBD2|.|TRBJ2-6|TRBV4-2
CASRQILAGASGANVLTF
TGTGCCAGCAGACAAATTCTAGCGGGAGCCTCTGGGGCCAACGTCCTGACTTTC
>TRBD2|.|TRBJ2-7|TRBV7-2
CASSSGLVRVSEQYF
TGTGCCAGCAGCTCAGGACTAGTGAGGGTATCCGAGCAGTACTTC
>TRBD2|.|TRBJ2-7|TRBV6-6
CASSSTRVAGVVEQYF
TGTGCCAGCAGTTCCACCCGGGTTGCGGGAGTCGTAGAGCAGTACTTC
>.|few|TRBJ1-1|TRBV6-5
CASRQPTNTEAFF
TGTGCCAGCCGGCAGCCAACGAACACTGAAGCTTTCTTT
>.|few|TRBJ2-6|TRBV13
CASSQSGANVLTF
TGTGCCAGCAGCCAGTCTGGGGCCAACGTCCTGACTTTC
>.|few|TRBJ2-1|TRBV4-3
CASSLTIAASPFF
TGCGCCAGCAGCCTCACTATAGCGGCTAGTCCGTTCTTC
>TRBD1|few|TRBJ2-2|TRBV7-2
CASIPGTGYTGELFF
TGTGCCAGCATCCCGGGGACAGGGTACACCGGGGAGCTGTTTTTT
>.|many|TRBJ1-2|TRBV21-1
CASSRQVYTF
TGTGCCAGCAGCCGACAAGTCTACACCTTC
>.|.|TRBJ2-1|TRBV10-3
CAISESGRKTYNEQFF
TGTGCCATCAGTGAGTCGGGCAGGAAAACGTACAATGAGCAGTTCTTC
>.|.|TRBJ2-7|TRBV28
CASSFRGAGGEQYF
TGTGCCAGCAGTTTTCGGGGGGCTGGTGGCGAGCAGTACTTC
>TRBD2|.|TRBJ2-5|TRBV9
CASNSGSAETQYF
TGTGCCAGTAATAGCGGGAGTGCAGAGACCCAGTACTTC
>.|few|TRBJ2-1|TRBV10-3
CAISESTGRGYEQFF
TGTGCCATCAGTGAGTCGACTGGGAGAGGGTATGAGCAGTTCTTC
>TRBD1|.|TRBJ2-7|TRBV2
CASTAGTAEQYF
TGTGCCAGCACCGCAGGGACAGCCGAGCAGTACTTC
>.|.|TRBJ1-2|TRBV7-3
CASSPFAGHGYGYTF
TGTGCCAGCAGCCCTTTTGCGGGGCACGGCTATGGCTACACCTTC
>TRBD1|few|TRBJ1-1|TRBV28
CASRSTGIGEAFF
TGTGCCAGCAGGTCGACAGGGATCGGTGAAGCTTTCTTT
>TRBD1|.|TRBJ1-2|TRBV5-1
CASSLEGDRGIGYGYTF
TGCGCCAGCAGCTTGGAAGGGGACAGAGGGATCGGGTATGGCTACACCTTC
>TRBD1|few|TRBJ1-1|TRBV28
CASSLGDRKPTEAFF
TGTGCCAGCAGTTTGGGGGACAGGAAACCCACTGAAGCTTTCTTT
>.|few|TRBJ1-5|TRBV9
CASSVDSLYQPQHF
TGTGCCAGCAGCGTAGACAGCCTATATCAGCCCCAGCATTTT
>.|few|TRBJ2-1|TRBV7-3
CASSLGVDGEQFF
TGTGCCAGCAGCTTAGGAGTCGATGGTGAGCAGTTCTTC
>.|few|TRBJ2-3|TRBV18
CASSPRGLVRADTQYF
TGTGCCAGCTCACCAAGGGGATTGGTTCGTGCAGATACGCAGTATTTT
>.|.|TRBJ2-7|TRBV27
CASSTLTGYEQYF
TGTGCCAGCAGTACCTTGACAGGCTACGAGCAGTACTTC
>TRBD2|.|TRBJ2-7|TRBV7-2
CASSLGLAVNYEQYF
TGTGCCAGCAGCTTGGGGCTAGCGGTGAACTACGAGCAGTACTTC
>TRBD2|.|TRBJ2-3|TRBV10-3
CAISAQASGITDTQYF
TGTGCCATCAGTGCTCAGGCTAGCGGAATCACAGATACGCAGTATTTT
>.|few|TRBJ1-1|TRBV7-9
CASSMTWTNTEAFF
TGTGCCAGCAGCATGACGTGGACGAACACTGAAGCTTTCTTT
>TRBD2|.|TRBJ2-7|TRBV11-2
CASSLGTSYEQYF
TGTGCCAGCAGCTTAGGGACTAGCTACGAGCAGTACTTC
>TRBD1|.|TRBJ2-7|TRBV27
CASSPMDRKTYEQYF
TGTGCCAGCAGTCCGATGGACAGGAAAACCTACGAGCAGTACTTC
>.|.|TRBJ1-1|TRBV18
CASSPSESNTEAFF
TGTGCCAGCTCACCGAGTGAATCGAACACTGAAGCTTTCTTT
>.|few|TRBJ2-7|TRBV7-2
CASSLVHAYEQYF
TGTGCCAGCAGCTTAGTGCATGCCTACGAGCAGTACTTC
>.|.|TRBJ2-7|TRBV5-1
CASSLTVYEQYF
TGCGCCAGCAGCTTAACCGTCTACGAGCAGTACTTC
>.|.|TRBJ2-1|TRBV2
CAGEESSYNEQFF
TGTGCCGGCGAAGAGAGCTCCTACAATGAGCAGTTCTTC
>.|.|TRBJ2-5|TRBV29-1
CSVLAGETQYF
TGCAGCGTTCTAGCTGGAGAGACCCAGTACTTC
>TRBD2|.|TRBJ2-3|TRBV5-1
CASSTGRSSGRAQGDTQYF
TGCGCCAGCAGCACCGGGAGGAGTAGCGGGAGGGCCCAAGGAGATACGCAGTATTTT
>.|few|TRBJ2-4|TRBV6-1
CAISDRALGVSKNIQYF
TGTGCCATCAGTGATAGAGCTCTGGGGGTATCCAAAAACATTCAGTACTTC
>.|.|TRBJ2-7|TRBV10-3
CAISESGRDGHQYF
TGTGCCATCAGTGAGTCGGGCAGGGACGGGCACCAGTACTTC
>.|many|TRBJ2-1|TRBV10-3
CAISGAGVMGNEQFF
TGTGCCATCAGTGGGGCTGGTGTGATGGGCAATGAGCAGTTCTTC
>.|.|TRBJ1-5|TRBV15
CATSRGGQPQHF
TGTGCCACCAGCCGGGGGGGGCAGCCCCAGCATTTT
>TRBD2|.|TRBJ2-1|TRBV11-2
CASSLGSGTYNEQFF
TGTGCCAGCAGCTTGGGCAGCGGGACCTACAATGAGCAGTTCTTC
>TRBD1|.|TRBJ2-3|TRBV10-2
CASSEWTGGTDTQYF
TGCGCCAGCAGTGAATGGACAGGGGGCACAGATACGCAGTATTTT
>TRBD2|few|TRBJ2-3|TRBV7-6
CASSSRVLAGSNTDTQYF
TGTGCCAGCAGCTCCAGGGTGCTAGCGGGTTCCAACACAGATACGCAGTATTTT
>.|.|TRBJ2-3|TRBV7-9
CASSFPRLSSTDTQYF
TGTGCCAGCAGCTTTCCTAGGTTGTCTAGCACAGATACGCAGTATTTT
>.|.|TRBJ2-7|TRBV28
CASSSSSNGDYEQYF
TGTGCCAGCAGTTCCTCGTCAAATGGGGACTACGAGCAGTACTTC
>.|few|TRBJ2-1|TRBV14
CASSHWRASEQFF
TGTGCCAGCAGCCATTGGAGGGCCAGTGAGCAGTTCTTC
>TRBD1|few|TRBJ2-6|TRBV9
CASSVGQGAGANVLTF
TGTGCCAGCAGCGTAGGACAGGGGGCTGGGGCCAACGTCCTGACTTTC
>TRBD1|.|TRBJ2-3|TRBV5-1
CASSLTGALTDTQYF
TGCGCCAGCAGCTTGACAGGGGCCCTCACAGATACGCAGTATTTT